This T cell receptor (beta chain) was captured by sequencing in a study of cytomegalovirus exposure and HLA in healthy donors. This CDR3 spans 12 amino acids. The V and J ends lost 11 bases and 5 bases, in that order; junction bases with no gene match: 8. Germline CDR1 reads ENHRY; CDR2 reads SYGVKD. Findings and caveats of the study: According to reports, the classifier identified cytomegalovirus status with high specificity and sensitivity. Most CMV-associated TCR beta chains were later found to appear HLA-restricted. After further analysis at a later stage, around 17,000 TCR beta sequences were associated with HLA alleles at 0.05 false discovery rate.

Concerning this clone: The antigen is undetermined.

The PCR contained 60 Vbeta and 13 Jbeta primers. Clones were sequenced by immunoSEQ multiplex PCR, and TCRdb holds only the in-frame ones, with some missing. The table has 80,000 to 130,000 clones, about 74% seen once; the top ten hold approximately 4.8%. The rearrangement links TRBV10-3 to TRBJ2-5; the match to TRBD1 covers 7 bases. This receptor was obtained from a woman between 18 and 29 years old in good health and CMV-seropositive. The source material was PBMCs. The CDR3 bases are TGTGCCTCACGACAGGGAATTGAGACCCAGTACTTC. Protein product: CASRQGIETQYF.